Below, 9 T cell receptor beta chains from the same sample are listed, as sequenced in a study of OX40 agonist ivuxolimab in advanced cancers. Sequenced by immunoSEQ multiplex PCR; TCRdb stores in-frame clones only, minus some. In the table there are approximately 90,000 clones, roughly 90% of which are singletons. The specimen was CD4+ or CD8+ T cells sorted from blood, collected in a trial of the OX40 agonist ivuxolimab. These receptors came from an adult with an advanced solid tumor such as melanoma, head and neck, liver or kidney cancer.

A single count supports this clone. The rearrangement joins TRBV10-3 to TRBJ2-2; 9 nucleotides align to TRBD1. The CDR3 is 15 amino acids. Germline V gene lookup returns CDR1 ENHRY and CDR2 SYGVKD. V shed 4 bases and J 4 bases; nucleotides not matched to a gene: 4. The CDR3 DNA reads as TGTGCCATCAGTGTCGGGACAGGGTCCACCGGGGAGCTGTTTTTT. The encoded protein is CAISVGTGSTGELFF.

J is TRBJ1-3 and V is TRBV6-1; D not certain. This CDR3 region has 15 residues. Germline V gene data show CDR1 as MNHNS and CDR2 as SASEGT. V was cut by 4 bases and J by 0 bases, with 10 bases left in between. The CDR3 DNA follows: TGTGCCAGCAGTGTAGGCTCTATCTCTGGAAACACCATATATTTT. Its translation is CASSVGSISGNTIYF.

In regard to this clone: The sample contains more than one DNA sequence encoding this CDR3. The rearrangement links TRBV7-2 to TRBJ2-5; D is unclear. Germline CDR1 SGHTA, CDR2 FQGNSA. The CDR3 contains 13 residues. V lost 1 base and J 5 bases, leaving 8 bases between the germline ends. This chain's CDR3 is CASSLGQRETQYF. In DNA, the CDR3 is TGTGCCAGCAGCTTAGGGCAAAGGGAGACCCAGTACTTC.

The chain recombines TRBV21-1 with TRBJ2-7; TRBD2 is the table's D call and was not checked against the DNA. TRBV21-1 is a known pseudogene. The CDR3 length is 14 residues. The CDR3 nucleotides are TGTGCCAGCAGCCTATGCGGGGAGCAGCACGAGCAGTACTTC. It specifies CASSLCGEQHEQYF.

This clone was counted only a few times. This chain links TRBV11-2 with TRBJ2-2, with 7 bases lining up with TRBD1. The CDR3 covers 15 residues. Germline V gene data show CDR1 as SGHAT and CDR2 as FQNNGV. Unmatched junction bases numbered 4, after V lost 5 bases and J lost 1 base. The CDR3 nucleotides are TGTGCCAGCAGCACGGACAGGTTGAACACCGGGGAGCTGTTTTTT. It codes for CASSTDRLNTGELFF.

CDR3 protein: CASSPPKGNTEAFF. For the CDR3, the DNA is TGTGCCAGCTCACCACCTAAGGGGAACACTGAAGCTTTCTTT. The gene calls are TRBV18 and TRBJ1-1; D not certain. Looked up from germline, CDR1 is KGHSH and CDR2 is LQKENI. The CDR3 totals 14 residues. Trimming pared 0 bases from V and 1 base from J, leaving 6 bases between.

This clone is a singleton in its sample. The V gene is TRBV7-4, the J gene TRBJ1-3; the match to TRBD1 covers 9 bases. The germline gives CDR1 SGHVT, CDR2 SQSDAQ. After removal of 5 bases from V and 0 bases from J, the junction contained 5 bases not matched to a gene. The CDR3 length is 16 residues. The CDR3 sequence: CASSPLGQGSGNTIYF. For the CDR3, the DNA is TGTGCCAGCAGCCCCCTGGGACAGGGCTCTGGAAACACCATATATTTT.

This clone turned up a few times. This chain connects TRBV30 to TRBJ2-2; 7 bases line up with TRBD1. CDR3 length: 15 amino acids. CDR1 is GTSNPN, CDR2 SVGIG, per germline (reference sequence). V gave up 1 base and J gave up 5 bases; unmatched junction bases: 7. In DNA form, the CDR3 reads TGTGCCTGGAGTGAACAGGACAGGTATACCGGGGAGCTGTTTTTT. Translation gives CAWSEQDRYTGELFF.

CDR3 protein: CASSLGTHQFF. CDR3 in DNA: TGTGCCAGCAGCTTAGGGACCCATCAGTTCTTC. V gene TRBV11-2 combines with J gene TRBJ2-1; D not certain. V was pared by 1 base and J by 13 bases, with 8 bases between. The CDR3 is made up of 11 amino acids. Germline CDR1 SGHAT, CDR2 FQNNGV.